The clone carrying this TCR beta chain was recorded a few times. The method was immunoSEQ multiplex PCR; TCRdb's version includes in-frame clones alone and lacks a portion of them. The profile shows 75,000 to 95,000 clones, about three quarters of them singletons. The data originate from a study of radiotherapy plus CTLA-4 blockade in lung cancer. In germline, CDR1 is SGHDN, CDR2 FVKESK. This CDR3 spans 18 amino acids. Trimming pared 0 bases from V and 4 bases from J, leaving 18 bases between. CTLA-4 blockade with ipilimumab, together with focal radiation, was given to patients with chemo-refractory metastatic non-small-cell lung cancer.

The receptor was isolated from a human donor with non-small cell lung cancer that progressed on radiotherapy plus ipilimumab. The chain links TRBV14 to TRBJ2-2, with D perhaps TRBD1 or TRBD2 (5 bases each). Sequencing used peripheral blood, obtained from a patient treated with radiotherapy plus ipilimumab. The CDR3 sequence: CASSQDSAGAAGTGELFF. DNA of the CDR3: TGTGCCAGCAGCCAAGATTCGGCCGGGGCGGCTGGCACCGGGGAGCTGTTTTTT. Combining the CDR3 with reference TRBV14 and TRBJ2-2 gives the whole variable domain EAGVTQFPSHSVIEKGQTVTLRCDPISGHDNLYWYRRVMGKEIKFLLHFVKESKQDESGMPNNRFLAERTGGTYSTLKVQPAELEDSGVYFCASSQDSAGAAGTGELFFGEGSRLTVL.